Following are 5 T cell receptor beta chains from one sample sequenced in a study of vaccination effects on CD4 cells after COVID-19. Antigen-specific CD4+ T cells were expanded (with viral peptide pools) by the ViraFEST assay ahead of sequencing. Upon completion of under eleven days in culture, CD4+ T cells were isolated. Each participant received a vaccine that was either BNT162b2 or mRNA-1273, given as two doses. No cognate antigen is known for these TCRs. TCRdb's table, derived via immunoSEQ multiplex PCR, lists solely in-frame clones and lacks some. Counted here are tens of thousands of clones, around 73% occurring once; the ten biggest clones make up 1.2%. The sample consisted of CD4+ T cells from PBMCs cultured with HCoV-229E spike peptides, taken after COVID-19 vaccination. The receptors derive from a human donor who received a COVID-19 vaccine.

This clone turned up a few times. V and J are TRBV5-4 and TRBJ2-1; D uncertain. This CDR3 is 12 amino acids long. The V end lost 2 bases, the J end lost 10 bases, and 10 bases lay between the germline ends. CDR1 and CDR2 (germline): SGHNT, YYREEE (reference sequence). CDR3 in DNA: TGTGCCAGCAGCTTAATCCTCGGGGAGCAGTTCTTC. Its protein is CASSLILGEQFF.

The chain is built from TRBV5-1 and TRBJ2-5, with a weak D call TRBD1 (5 bases). Trimming shortened V by 5 bases and J by 5 bases, and 13 bases separated the two germline ends. CDR3 length: 13 amino acids. Germline CDR1 is SGHRS and CDR2 is YFSETQ. CDR3 region: CASRGESGETQYF. The CDR3 DNA is TGCGCCAGCAGAGGGGAATCTGGGGAGACCCAGTACTTC.

The chain employs TRBV6-1 and TRBJ1-1, with D perhaps matching TRBD1 (6 bases). This CDR3 has 13 amino acids. V was trimmed by 3 bases and J by 4 bases, leaving 9 bases between them. Germline values: CDR1 MNHNS, CDR2 SASEGT. CDR3 protein: CASSDGTPTEAFF. The CDR3 DNA reads as TGTGCCAGCAGTGATGGGACACCCACTGAAGCTTTCTTT.

The chain joins TRBV5-5 to TRBJ1-1, with D unclear. In germline, CDR1 is SGHKS, CDR2 YYEKEE (reference sequence). Trimming took off 0 bases at V and 0 bases at J, with 12 bases between the two ends. The CDR3 loop spans 16 amino acids. CDR3 residues: CASSLVGGSMNTEAFF. DNA of the CDR3: TGTGCCAGCAGCTTGGTGGGTGGGAGCATGAACACTGAAGCTTTCTTT.

The J gene is TRBJ2-7, the V gene TRBV6-2 or TRBV6-3; TRBD1 aligns across 7 bases. The CDR3 sequence is 16 residues long. Trimming cost V 0 bases and J 3 bases; bases outside gene matches: 8. The germline V gene encodes CDR1 MNHEY and CDR2 SVGEGT. This CDR3 reads CASSYSERTGVYEQYV. The DNA of the CDR3 is TGTGCCAGCAGTTACTCGGAACGGACAGGAGTCTACGAGCAGTACGTC.